This T cell receptor beta chain was sequenced for a study of blood T cell repertoires in COVID-19. CDR3 length: 16 amino acids. J was trimmed by 2 bases and V by 2 bases; bases with no gene match: 9. In germline, CDR1 is LGHNT, CDR2 FRNRAP. Method: immunoSEQ multiplex PCR; TCRdb's copy keeps in-frame clones and lacks some. This sample has tens of thousands of clones, with 85% to 90% found just once. This clone was recorded only once. This chain joins TRBV12-5 and TRBJ2-7; 7 nucleotides match TRBD1. The material sequenced was peripheral blood. The sequence was obtained from a man in his 70s with COVID-19, enrolled during active disease. In DNA form, the CDR3 reads TGTGCTAGTGGTTTGACCCTCTTTACAGGGGCCTACGAGCAGTACTTC. Its protein product is CASGLTLFTGAYEQYF.